Presented here are 18 T cell receptor beta chains from one specimen sequenced in a study of Ad26.COV2.S vaccination and SARS-CoV-2 variants. Treatment described: around 19 received Ad26.COV2.S at low or high dose, single or two shots; about 5 received placebo; per-sample allocation not given. Repertoires come from day 63 after the first vaccine or placebo injection. This table comes from immunoSEQ multiplex PCR, and its TCRdb copy is limited to in-frame clones, with some not included. The top ten hold about 2.4% of the sample, which has some 500,000 clones, 75% to 90% seen once. This material consisted of peripheral blood, taken in a trial of Ad26.COV2.S vaccine versus placebo. The receptor set was obtained from a person aged 18 to 59 who received the Ad26.COV2.S COVID-19 vaccine or a placebo.

The chain is built from TRBV9 and TRBJ1-6; unclear D gene. V lost 0 bases and J lost 9, with 7 bases in between. The CDR3 is made up of 13 amino acids. CDR1 and CDR2 (germline): SGDLS, YYNGEE. The DNA of the CDR3 is TGTGCCAGCAGCGTAGCCCCGAGTTCACCCCTCCACTTT. It encodes CASSVAPSSPLHF.

This sequence joins TRBV7-8 and TRBJ2-1; 9 bases fit TRBD1. Germline loops: CDR1 SGHVS, CDR2 FQNEAQ. V was clipped by 5 bases and J by 6 bases; unmatched bases: 11. The length of the CDR3 is 16 residues. This chain's CDR3 is CASSVRQGESGNEQFF. The CDR3 DNA reads as TGTGCCAGCAGCGTGAGACAGGGGGAGTCGGGCAATGAGCAGTTCTTC. The full variable domain, its missing parts supplied by reference TRBV7-8 and TRBJ2-1, is GAGVSQSPRYKVAKRGQDVALRCDPISGHVSLFWYQQALGQGPEFLTYFQNEAQLDKSGLPSDRFFAERPEGSVSTLKIQRTQQEDSAVYLCASSVRQGESGNEQFFGPGTRLTVL.

The chain couples TRBV27 to TRBJ1-2, with TRBD1 identical over 7 bases. V was pared by 2 bases and J by 4 bases, with 13 bases of the junction left unmatched. Germline V gene lookup returns CDR1 MNHEY and CDR2 SMNVEV (reference sequence). The CDR3 contains 17 residues. The CDR3 bases are TGTGCCAGCAGTTTAAGAGGCAGGGGGGGGATCAGCTATGGCTACACCTTC. This codes for CASSLRGRGGISYGYTF.

The J gene is TRBJ1-2, the V gene TRBV21-1; the D segment call TRBD1 is taken from the table without a DNA check. TRBV21-1 is tagged as a pseudogene. CDR3 length: 15 residues. CDR3: CASSEQSSPYYGYTF. The CDR3 coding sequence is TGTGCCAGCAGCGAACAGAGCTCACCCTACTATGGCTACACCTTC.

The gene calls are TRBV19 and TRBJ1-6; D remains unclear. Between the trimmed V and J ends, which lost 1 base and 7 bases, there was a span of 8 bases. This CDR3 region has 14 residues. Germline values: CDR1 LNHDA, CDR2 SQIVND (reference sequence). The CDR3 nucleotides read TGTGCCAGTAGTATAGCGTCCAGCAATTCACCCCTCCACTTT. Its protein product is CASSIASSNSPLHF.

This chain connects TRBV28 to TRBJ1-5; the D gene is possibly TRBD1 (6 bases). Trimming stripped 3 bases from V and 0 bases from J, with 18 bases between. Germline V lookup: CDR1 MDHEN, CDR2 SYDVKM. The CDR3 sequence is 18 residues long. CDR3 region: CASSFVGHRAYSNQPQHF. CDR3 nucleotide sequence: TGTGCCAGCAGTTTTGTAGGACACAGGGCTTATAGCAATCAGCCCCAGCATTTT. Based on the CDR3 plus reference TRBV28 and TRBJ1-5, the full variable domain is DVKVTQSSRYLVKRTGEKVFLECVQDMDHENMFWYRQDPGLGLRLIYFSYDVKMKEKGDIPEGYSVSREKKERFSLILESASTNQTSMYLCASSFVGHRAYSNQPQHFGDGTRLSIL.

The chain recombines TRBV7-9 with TRBJ1-3, with no clear D. The CDR3 totals 15 residues. Trimming removed 6 bases from V and 4 bases from J, with 16 bases in between. Germline CDR1 reads SEHNR; CDR2 reads FQNEAQ (reference sequence). The CDR3 loop is CASSRASGSGNTIYF. The CDR3 nucleotides read TGTGCCAGCAGTCGGGCCTCCGGCTCCGGAAACACCATATATTTT. Using reference TRBV7-9 and TRBJ1-3 for the parts outside the CDR3, the full variable domain is DTGVSQNPRHKITKRGQNVTFRCDPISEHNRLYWYRQTLGQGPEFLTYFQNEAQLEKSRLLSDRFSAERPKGSFSTLEIQRTEQGDSAMYLCASSRASGSGNTIYFGEGSWLTVV.

The chain recombines TRBV5-5 with TRBJ2-5; TRBD2 agrees at 9 bases. In germline, CDR1 is SGHKS, CDR2 YYEKEE (reference sequence). After removal of 0 bases from V and 1 base from J, the junction contained 10 bases not matched to a gene. The CDR3 contains 18 residues. CDR3 sequence: CASSLGASAGGLQETQYF. CDR3 sequence (DNA): TGTGCCAGCAGCTTGGGGGCGTCAGCGGGGGGCCTCCAAGAGACCCAGTACTTC.

J is TRBJ2-1 and V is TRBV12-3 or TRBV12-4; a possible D gene is TRBD1 (5 bases). With 6 bases removed from V and 12 bases from J, the gap between germline ends came to 12 bases. CDR3 size: 11 residues. The CDR3 DNA sequence: TGTGCCAGCAGCCTCAGGGTCTCGCAGTTCTTC. Protein product: CASSLRVSQFF.

The gene calls are TRBV29-1 and TRBJ1-2; 7 nucleotides align to TRBD1. Trimming at V came to 5 bases and at J to 5 bases, leaving 17 bases not matched to a gene. The CDR3 has 16 residues. Germline CDR1 SQVTM, CDR2 ANQGSEA. CDR3 sequence (DNA): TGCAGCGTTAAGGAGCGGGTGGGGACAGCCAGTTATGGCTACACCTTC. Encoded protein: CSVKERVGTASYGYTF.

The chain uses TRBV27 and TRBJ1-6; 9 bases align to TRBD1. The germline gives CDR1 MNHEY, CDR2 SMNVEV (reference sequence). This CDR3 has 14 residues. V was pared by 4 bases and J by 8 bases, with 3 bases of the junction left unmatched. In DNA form, the CDR3 reads TGTGCCAGCAGTTCGACAGGGGGTGATTCACCCCTCCACTTT. This gives the protein CASSSTGGDSPLHF.

The rearrangement links TRBV7-8 to TRBJ1-5; no definite D call. V was clipped by 5 bases and J by 6 bases, with 8 bases between them. CDR3 length equals 12 residues. Per the germline V gene, CDR1 is SGHVS and CDR2 is FQNEAQ. As DNA, the CDR3 is TGTGCCAGCAGCCCTCCGGGTCAGCCCCAGCATTTT. Translation: CASSPPGQPQHF.

J is TRBJ2-7 and V is TRBV5-1; D unclear. The CDR3 has 15 residues. Germline CDR1 reads SGHRS; CDR2 reads YFSETQ. V was shortened by 3 bases and J by 0 bases, with 13 bases between the two germline ends. CDR3: CASSWGLSASYEQYF. The CDR3 bases are TGCGCCAGCAGCTGGGGTCTCTCCGCCTCCTACGAGCAGTACTTC.

The chain is built from TRBV29-1 and TRBJ2-5, with 12 bases matching TRBD2. The length of the CDR3 is 14 residues. CDR1 and CDR2 (germline): SQVTM, ANQGSEA. With 7 bases clipped from V and 1 base from J, the junction kept 4 bases outside the gene matches. The CDR3 region has the DNA TGCAGCGCGAGACTAGCGGGAGCCCAAGAGACCCAGTACTTC. As protein: CSARLAGAQETQYF.

The J gene is TRBJ2-1, the V gene TRBV3-1 (or the pseudogene TRBV3-2), with 8 bases matching TRBD2. J lost 9 bases, V lost 4 bases, and 8 bases had no gene match. This CDR3 spans 14 amino acids. Germline CDR1 LGHDT, CDR2 YNNKEL (reference sequence). The CDR3 reads CASSPSGTRFEQFF. The CDR3 DNA follows: TGTGCCAGCAGCCCGAGCGGGACTAGATTTGAGCAGTTCTTC.

This chain connects TRBV5-4 to TRBJ1-3; tentative D call: TRBD1 (6 bases). Germline assignment: CDR1 SGHNT and CDR2 YYREEE (reference sequence). V was clipped by 3 bases and J by 4 bases, with 14 bases between them. CDR3 length: 15 amino acids. The CDR3 nucleotides read TGTGCCAGCAGCTCTACAGGGCTAGGCGGAAACACCATATATTTT. Translation gives CASSSTGLGGNTIYF.

The sample holds one count of this clone. The chain employs TRBV9 and TRBJ1-2, with 7 bases fitting TRBD1. V lost 0 bases, J lost 5 bases, and 7 bases stayed unmatched. The CDR3 extends over 15 amino acids. Germline V CDR1 and CDR2: SGDLS, YYNGEE. CDR3 in amino acids: CASSVVPGQSYGYTF. The CDR3 bases are TGTGCCAGCAGCGTAGTCCCGGGACAGAGTTATGGCTACACCTTC.

V and J are TRBV6-6 and TRBJ1-5; D uncertain. The germline V and J ends were trimmed by 4 bases and 7 bases, with 5 bases remaining between them. The CDR3 runs to 11 residues. CDR1 and CDR2 from the germline V gene are MNHNY and SVGAGI (reference sequence). This CDR3 reads CASSLGQPQHF. The CDR3 DNA reads as TGTGCCAGCAGTTTGGGCCAGCCCCAGCATTTT.